The present TCR beta chain was sequenced within a study of tumor-infiltrating lymphocytes in primary liver carcinoma. This CDR3 contains 15 residues. The germline CDR1 and CDR2 sequences are SGHNT and YYREEE (reference sequence). This clonotype occurred once. An end of the junction does not agree with germline; a read error may underlie this. Co-extraction of both nucleic acids (RNA and DNA) used roughly 20-34 mg of unsorted bulk tissue. No patient had received treatment, and all had chronic HBV infection. The investigators made TCR beta cDNA from approximately 510 ng total RNA, using a constant-region primer. Libraries of TCR beta came from three nested multiplex PCR rounds with slightly modified ARM-PCR. With TRBV1-TRBV30 forward primers and a C-beta reverse primer, the first two PCR rounds were run for approximately 10 cycles each. Each CDR3 protein is one row after TCRdb ran MiXCR on the multiplex PCR reads. The sample contains more than 95,000 distinct CDR3 sequences, 82% of which appear only once.

The rearrangement joins TRBV5-4 to TRBJ2-2, with D uncertain. Sequenced: liver tumor tissue from sampling region 3. The sample's subset: tumor region T3, left-lateral pole. This clonotype was sampled from a man in his forties or fifties with primary liver carcinoma and hepatitis B virus infection. The DNA for the CDR3 is TGTGTCAGCAGCCCGGAACAAGCGAACACCGGGGAGCTGTTTTTT. This sequence encodes CVSSPEQANTGELFF.